The 17 T cell receptor beta chains given below trace back to one sample, sequenced in a study of vaccination and CD4 T cells after COVID-19. The antigens for these receptors are not known. The treatment: 10-day PBMC culture with coronavirus spike peptide pools or control peptides (ViraFEST assay). Prior to the COVID-19 pandemic (2011-2018), the unexposed donor's CD4+ T cells were collected. Oncomine TCR Beta short-read sequencing was applied to DNA from cultured CD4+ T cells. TCRdb itself ran the PCR reads through MiXCR, one entry per CDR3 protein. The table includes roughly 4,600 distinct CDR3 sequences, roughly 60% detected once. The sample was CD4+ T cells from blood, cultured in vitro. All receptors come from a human donor in good health.

About this clonotype itself: It is unclear where the CDR3 begins or ends on the DNA, so no DNA is shown, and the CDR3 is as TCRdb lists it. The chain employs TRBV7-9 and TRBJ2-5; the table assigns TRBD1, which was not confirmed against the DNA. Germline assignment: CDR1 SEHNR and CDR2 FQNEAQ (reference sequence). The CDR3 has 19 residues if both end residues are counted. CDR3 amino acids: CASTPGADTQYFGPGTQYF.

The J gene is TRBJ2-3, the V gene TRBV28; a weak D match, TRBD2 (7 bases). Germline-derived CDR1 and CDR2 are MDHEN and SYDVKM. There are 15 residues in the CDR3. The V end lost 2 bases, the J end lost 5 bases, and 14 bases lay between the germline ends. The CDR3 sequence: CASSLGGARQDTQYF. CDR3 DNA sequence: TGTGCCAGCAGTTTAGGGGGGGCGCGGCAAGATACGCAGTATTTT.

This clonotype was counted between two and nine times. J is TRBJ2-7 and V is TRBV7-2; 8 bases line up with TRBD2. CDR3 length: 14 residues. Trimming took 6 bases from V and 3 from J; bases not matched to a gene: 7. In germline, CDR1 is SGHTA, CDR2 FQGNSA. CDR3 residues: CASRDAGGFYEQYF. The CDR3 nucleotides read TGTGCCAGCAGAGACGCGGGGGGCTTCTACGAGCAGTACTTC.

This clonotype came up a few times. V gene TRBV20-1 combines with J gene TRBJ1-2; 11 bases match TRBD1. CDR3 size: 15 residues. Germline values: CDR1 DFQATT, CDR2 SNEGSKA (reference sequence). The V and J ends lost 5 bases and 5 bases, in that order; junction bases with no gene match: 10. The CDR3 DNA reads as TGCAGTGCTCCCGGGACAGGGGGTTATTCGTATGGCTACACCTTC. It codes for CSAPGTGGYSYGYTF.

The rearrangement uses TRBV19 and TRBJ2-5; weak D call: TRBD2 (6 bases). This CDR3 spans 17 amino acids. The V gene lost 3 bases and the J gene lost 2 bases, with 19 bases spanning the gap. CDR1 and CDR2 (germline): LNHDA, SQIVND (reference sequence). CDR3 protein: CASSMFGGRFSQETQYF. CDR3 nucleotide sequence: TGTGCCAGTAGTATGTTCGGGGGTCGTTTTTCGCAAGAGACCCAGTACTTC.

This clonotype was seen a single time. The CDR3 coding sequence is TGTGCCAGCAGTTATGGGACAGGGGCCTACGAGCAGTACTTC. It is translated as CASSYGTGAYEQYF. The chain employs TRBV6-5 and TRBJ2-7; 10 nucleotides align to TRBD1. The germline V gene has CDR1 MNHEY and CDR2 SVGAGI. The junction had 1 base not matched to a gene; V was cut back by 3 bases and J by 2 bases. This CDR3 has 14 amino acids.

V is TRBV20-1 and J is TRBJ1-1, with a possible D match to TRBD1 (6 bases). This CDR3 spans 17 amino acids. V lost 3 bases to trimming and J lost 0 bases, with 20 bases between them. The germline CDR1 and CDR2 sequences are DFQATT and SNEGSKA (reference sequence). CDR3 bases: TGCAGTGCTAGTCGCCGGGGGCGGGGAATAATGAACACTGAAGCTTTCTTT. This codes for CSASRRGRGIMNTEAFF.

The chain links TRBV7-2 to TRBJ2-7; possibly TRBD1 or TRBD2 for D (5 bases each). V was clipped by 5 bases and J by 2 bases, with 13 bases between them. CDR3 length: 14 amino acids. Germline CDR1 and CDR2: SGHTA and FQGNSA. CDR3 amino acids: CASSRFGGTYEQYF. CDR3 nucleotide sequence: TGTGCCAGCAGCCGGTTTGGGGGTACCTACGAGCAGTACTTC.

The chain uses TRBV7-2 and TRBJ1-2, with a possible D match to TRBD1 (5 bases). V lost 6 bases and J 4 bases, leaving 21 bases between the germline ends. The V gene's germline CDR1 is SGHTA and CDR2 FQGNSA. The CDR3 totals 16 residues. The CDR3 reads CASSPRALHFGYGYTF. In DNA, the CDR3 is TGTGCCAGCAGTCCCAGGGCCCTCCATTTTGGCTATGGCTACACCTTC.

This clonotype appeared once. V is TRBV6-1 and J is TRBJ1-1; 10 bases are a match to TRBD1. The germline V gene has CDR1 MNHNS and CDR2 SASEGT. The CDR3 is 18 amino acids. Trimming took 7 bases from V and 5 from J; bases not matched to a gene: 19. CDR3 sequence: CASTQNTPTGGWATEAFF. CDR3 nucleotides: TGTGCCAGCACGCAGAACACCCCGACAGGGGGCTGGGCAACTGAAGCTTTCTTT.

The chain recombines TRBV15 with TRBJ2-3; 8 bases line up with TRBD2. Germline CDR1 reads LNHNV; CDR2 reads YYDKDF (reference sequence). Trimming at V came to 5 bases and at J to 0 bases, leaving 1 base not matched to a gene. The CDR3 has 14 amino acids. CDR3 region: CATSRGGSTDTQYF. The DNA of the CDR3 is TGTGCCACCAGCCGGGGGGGCAGCACAGATACGCAGTATTTT.

The chain employs TRBV20-1 and TRBJ2-2, with TRBD2 matching 7 bases. The CDR3 is 16 residues long. V gave up 3 bases and J gave up 2 bases; unmatched junction bases: 9. The germline CDR1 and CDR2 sequences are DFQATT and SNEGSKA (reference sequence). Here the CDR3 reads CSARAWGAGNTGELFF. CDR3 nucleotides: TGCAGTGCTAGGGCCTGGGGAGCGGGAAACACCGGGGAGCTGTTTTTT.

The CDR3 loop reads CASSLRQLTSPLHF. The DNA of the CDR3 is TGTGCCAGCAGCCTGCGACAGCTAACATCACCCCTCCACTTT. The J gene is TRBJ1-6, the V gene TRBV6-2 or TRBV6-3; perhaps TRBD1 as D (5 bases). Germline lookup yields CDR1 MNHEY and CDR2 SVGEGT. This CDR3 contains 14 residues. V shed 6 bases and J shed 10 bases, with 16 bases lying between them.

There are a few counts of this clonotype. V usage is TRBV20-1 and J usage is TRBJ2-3; no reliable D call. Germline lookup yields CDR1 DFQATT and CDR2 SNEGSKA (reference sequence). V was cut by 3 bases and J by 6 bases, with 7 bases left in between. The CDR3 sequence is 11 residues long. The DNA for the CDR3 is TGCAGTGCTAGTTCTGGGGATACGCAGTATTTT. Translated: CSASSGDTQYF.

The chain carries TRBV27 and TRBJ1-2, with D possibly being TRBD1 (5 bases). Per the germline V gene, CDR1 is MNHEY and CDR2 is SMNVEV (reference sequence). The CDR3 sequence is 16 residues long. V lost 3 bases and J lost 8, with 22 bases in between. The CDR3 reads CASSLGQGSLRAGYTF. CDR3 sequence (DNA): TGTGCCAGCAGTTTGGGGCAGGGAAGTCTTCGCGCCGGCTACACCTTC.

CDR3 protein: CASSLPANTGELFF. The CDR3 bases are TGTGCCAGCAGCTTGCCAGCGAACACCGGGGAGCTGTTTTTT. The chain is built from TRBV5-4 and TRBJ2-2; D call uncertain. The V end lost 1 base, the J end lost 0 bases, and 4 bases lay between the germline ends. In germline, CDR1 is SGHNT, CDR2 YYREEE (reference sequence). The CDR3 loop spans 14 amino acids. The variable domain in full, completed from reference TRBV5-4 and TRBJ2-2, reads ETGVTQSPTHLIKTRGQQVTLRCSSQSGHNTVSWYQQALGQGPQFIFQYYREEENGRGNFPPRFSGLQFPNYSSELNVNALELDDSALYLCASSLPANTGELFFGEGSRLTVL.

The rearrangement links TRBV5-1 to TRBJ1-1; D not certain. Germline V gives CDR1 SGHRS, CDR2 YFSETQ. This CDR3 comprises 11 residues. V lost 4 bases, J lost 2 bases, and 3 bases lay in between. This CDR3 reads CASSLNTEAFF. The CDR3 nucleotides read TGCGCCAGCAGCCTTAACACTGAAGCTTTCTTT.